Below, one T cell receptor (beta chain) is given with its context. This clonotype was counted ten times or more. No cognate antigen has been identified for it. No much larger clone is present one base from it, and per-base qualities are unavailable. A case-control design nested within a healthcare worker cohort in London, UK, was used, with weekly nasopharyngeal swab PCR tests and blood sampling performed. Between 23 and 31 March 2020, the week of the UK lockdown, healthcare workers were enrolled and then followed up weekly for as long as 16 weeks. As encoded in the germline V gene (reference sequence), CDR1 is SEHNR while CDR2 is FQNEAQ. Measured from the cysteine to the phenylalanine, the CDR3 is 15 residues long. The CDR3 DNA has 45 bases and is translated from base 1. The germline V end is reduced by 5 bases and the J end by 4 bases; junction bases left unmatched: 10. The sample originates from a study of early T cells in non-severe SARS-CoV-2 infection (dated by TCRdb to the early 2020s). Some background on the complete study: Bulk RNA from unsorted whole blood was used for TCR sequencing, so alpha and beta chains could not be paired.

Here is what the overall study found, with its caveats: VDJdb matching was skewed toward anti-spike CD8 responses and likely underestimated virus-specific expansions, missing private and CD4 specificities.

Library preparation was by 5' RACE. TCRdb names NextSeq 500 as the instrument used. Unique molecular identifiers were attached to individual cDNA molecules in the TCR library protocol so that sequencing error and PCR bias could be corrected. TCR alpha and beta chains were both sequenced, and the abundances of alpha and beta sequences in each sample were closely correlated with each other. The study's own analysis went as follows. V gene, J gene and CDR3 annotation of TCR sequences was performed with Decombinator V4. Expanded TCRs were defined as changing significantly between any two time points under a Poisson model with p below 0.0001. TCR abundances were normalised to the total number of TCRs sequenced in each sample and reported as counts per million. TRAV1-2 paired with TRAJ12, TRAJ20 or TRAJ33 defined MAIT TCRs, while TRAV10 paired with TRAJ18 defined iNKT TCRs. VDJdb, accessed 1 November 2021, was searched for CMV, EBV and SARS-CoV-2 annotated TCRs, excluding TCRs annotated for multiple antigens. Through fastp at Q25 and MiXCR, TCRdb rebuilt clones from the public reads, retaining in-frame beta chains. Here each entry gathers all rows of one CDR3 protein and keeps the most common genes and DNA. TCRdb's processing, not the authors' own work, is the source of the V and J calls. The sample data list about 92,000 distinct CDR3 sequences, and 13% to 15% of these were observed just once. The ten largest make up over 6.5% of the sample.

The chain employs TRBV7-9 and TRBJ2-5, with 7 middle bases fitting TRBD2. This clonotype originated in an adult who was a healthcare worker with PCR-confirmed SARS-CoV-2 infection or an uninfected control (not recorded which). Sequencing was performed on whole blood. CDR3 sequence: CASSPVREVGETQYF. The sequenced DNA: TGTGCCAGCAGCCCCGTTCGGGAGGTAGGAGAGACCCAGTACTTC.